This is a list of T cell receptor beta chains from one sample in a study of cytomegalovirus exposure and HLA in healthy donors. TCRdb's copy holds only in-frame clones and misses some; the assay was immunoSEQ multiplex PCR. The sample lists about 140,000 clones, approximately 80% occurring once. Sequenced input: PBMCs. These receptors were obtained from a woman in her forties or fifties in good health and CMV-seropositive. Each CDR3 is given with its conserved first and last residue.

V gene: TRBV28; J gene: TRBJ1-1; CDR3 protein: CASTLRRLTEAFF
V gene: TRBV5-1; J gene: TRBJ1-1; CDR3 protein: CASSSGVGRAEAFF
V gene: TRBV2; J gene: TRBJ2-1; CDR3 protein: CASRTLAGVYNEQFF
V gene: TRBV7-2; J gene: TRBJ2-7; CDR3 protein: CASSPRGAGDEQYF
V gene: TRBV4-2; J gene: TRBJ1-5; CDR3 protein: CASSQASNQPQHF
V gene: TRBV6-4; J gene: TRBJ2-2; CDR3 protein: CASSRSGGPSGELFF
V gene: TRBV6-5; J gene: TRBJ2-1; CDR3 protein: CASMTDRDAFF
V gene: TRBV19; J gene: TRBJ1-5; CDR3 protein: CASTMGGDYQPQHF
V gene: TRBV7-8; J gene: TRBJ2-7; CDR3 protein: CASSSATGVGEQYF
V gene: TRBV6-6; J gene: TRBJ1-2; CDR3 protein: CASSHTGDRFYGYTF
V gene: TRBV2; J gene: TRBJ2-5; CDR3 protein: CASSVLGAGDGAQYF
V gene: TRBV4-1; J gene: TRBJ2-5; CDR3 protein: CASSRAGEYQETQYF
V gene: TRBV6-5; J gene: TRBJ1-1; CDR3 protein: CASSYSTSPITEAFF
V gene: TRBV19; J gene: TRBJ1-4; CDR3 protein: CASSLPAGATNEKLFF
V gene: TRBV4-2; J gene: TRBJ2-7; CDR3 protein: CASSQDSSGGSYEQYF
V gene: TRBV28; J gene: TRBJ2-1; CDR3 protein: CASSSSTGGLYNEQFF
V gene: TRBV4-1; J gene: TRBJ1-1; CDR3 protein: CASSQVPTGNTEAFF
V gene: TRBV7-3; J gene: TRBJ1-1; CDR3 protein: CASSSGTGETEAFF
V gene: TRBV9; J gene: TRBJ2-5; CDR3 protein: CASSRSSGGAVKLETQYF
V gene: TRBV14; J gene: TRBJ2-3; CDR3 protein: CASSPTGSQASGTQYF
V gene: TRBV6-5; J gene: TRBJ2-3; CDR3 protein: CASSYTERGGNTQYF
V gene: TRBV4-2; J gene: TRBJ2-7; CDR3 protein: CASSQDLLGTGYYEQYF
V gene: TRBV5-6; J gene: TRBJ1-2; CDR3 protein: CASSYSGTGGYGYTF
V gene: TRBV28; J gene: TRBJ2-7; CDR3 protein: CASSFFRGYYEQYF
V gene: TRBV18; J gene: TRBJ2-2; CDR3 protein: CASSPGGNANTGELFF
V gene: TRBV19; J gene: TRBJ2-3; CDR3 protein: CASSGGLAGAPSTDTQYF
V gene: TRBV14; J gene: TRBJ1-1; CDR3 protein: CASSQGGVVSLMNTEAFF
V gene: TRBV28; J gene: TRBJ1-1; CDR3 protein: CASSLLQDWRTEAFF
V gene: TRBV15; J gene: TRBJ2-5; CDR3 protein: CATRFGTGAVETQYF
V gene: TRBV4-1; J gene: TRBJ2-7; CDR3 protein: CASSQGPGTGGNEQYF
V gene: TRBV27; J gene: TRBJ2-3; CDR3 protein: CASRGRGDTQYF
V gene: TRBV12-5; J gene: TRBJ2-7; CDR3 protein: CASRQGREQYF
V gene: TRBV29-1; J gene: TRBJ1-2; CDR3 protein: CSASAGRDYGYTF
V gene: TRBV28; J gene: TRBJ1-1; CDR3 protein: CASSPPTGEGTEAFF
V gene: TRBV10-3; J gene: TRBJ1-2; CDR3 protein: CAISADMLVDGYTF
V gene: TRBV7-2; J gene: TRBJ2-7; CDR3 protein: CASSLSRIYEQYF
V gene: TRBV9; J gene: TRBJ1-5; CDR3 protein: CASSRGSSNQPQHF
V gene: TRBV7-8; J gene: TRBJ2-7; CDR3 protein: CASSFSGLSSYEQYF
V gene: TRBV27; J gene: TRBJ2-7; CDR3 protein: CASSFRARGAYEQYF
V gene: TRBV5-6; J gene: TRBJ2-1; CDR3 protein: CASSLVSGGSSYNEQFF
V gene: TRBV7-2; J gene: TRBJ2-3; CDR3 protein: CASSLSGGGDTQYF
V gene: TRBV4-3; J gene: TRBJ2-3; CDR3 protein: CASSSRGQGALDTQYF
V gene: TRBV25-1; J gene: TRBJ1-3; CDR3 protein: CASTRGRGPGNTIYF
V gene: TRBV4-2; J gene: .; CDR3 protein: CASSRMGGRGLDEQYF
V gene: TRBV10-1; J gene: TRBJ1-1; CDR3 protein: CANTKGASNMNTEAFF
V gene: TRBV20-1; J gene: TRBJ1-2; CDR3 protein: CSAPGQGSTF
V gene: TRBV6-1; J gene: TRBJ2-7; CDR3 protein: CASKLGLAYEQYF
V gene: TRBV5-1; J gene: .; CDR3 protein: CASSLDLYEQYF
V gene: TRBV4-3; J gene: TRBJ1-1; CDR3 protein: CASSQRGGDTEAFF
V gene: TRBV10-3; J gene: TRBJ1-1; CDR3 protein: CAISDEGRRTEAFF
V gene: TRBV11-2; J gene: TRBJ1-2; CDR3 protein: CASSPRQGAIGGYTF
V gene: TRBV6-1; J gene: TRBJ2-5; CDR3 protein: CASSAVQEQYF
V gene: TRBV14; J gene: TRBJ1-2; CDR3 protein: CASSQRPGPNYGYTF
V gene: TRBV6-1; J gene: TRBJ1-1; CDR3 protein: CASKIQGPGAFF